This section outlines one T cell receptor (beta chain) sequence together with its context. Its antigen is undetermined. This record comes from a study of T cell repertoires in cytomegalovirus infection. Study-wide background: Both recently identified HLA-C-restricted and well-studied HLA-B-restricted CMV epitopes were used in the study. In public TCR beta signatures, there were indications of both CMV infection and matching HLA type. Overall study findings and caveats: There were HLA-C-restricted CMV-specific TCR beta clonotypes dominating the ex vivo response. Individuals carrying CMV plus the relevant HLA were identified by cumulative frequency of public TCR beta families.

MiXCR was run by TCRdb on the reads, yielding one entry per CDR3 protein. Here the sample spans 160,000 or so distinct CDR3 sequences, about 22% being singletons. The CDR3 totals 12 residues. The V end lost 5 bases, the J end lost 0 bases, and 3 bases lay between the germline ends. The germline gives CDR1 ENHRY, CDR2 SYGVKD. The material was CD8+ T cells from cultured PBMCs, obtained from culture after CMV antigen stimulation. The source is a human donor in good health (CMV status not recorded). Some clones in this sample may be carry-over from other donors' samples. V and J are TRBV10-3 and TRBJ2-3, with unresolved D. As DNA, the CDR3 is TGTGCCATCAGTACTAGCACAGATACGCAGTATTTT. Its translation is CAISTSTDTQYF.